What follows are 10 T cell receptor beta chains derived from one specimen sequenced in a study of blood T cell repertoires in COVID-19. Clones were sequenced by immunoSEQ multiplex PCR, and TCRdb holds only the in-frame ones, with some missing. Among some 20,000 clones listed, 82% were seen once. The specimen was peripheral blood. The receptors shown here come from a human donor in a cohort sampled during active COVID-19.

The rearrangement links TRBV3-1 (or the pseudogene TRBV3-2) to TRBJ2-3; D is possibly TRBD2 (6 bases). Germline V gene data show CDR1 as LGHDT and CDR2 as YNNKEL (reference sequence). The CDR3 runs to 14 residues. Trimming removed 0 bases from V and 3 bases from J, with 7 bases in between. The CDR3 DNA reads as TGTGCCAGCAGCCAAGAACGGGAGACAGATACGCAGTATTTT. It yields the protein CASSQERETDTQYF.

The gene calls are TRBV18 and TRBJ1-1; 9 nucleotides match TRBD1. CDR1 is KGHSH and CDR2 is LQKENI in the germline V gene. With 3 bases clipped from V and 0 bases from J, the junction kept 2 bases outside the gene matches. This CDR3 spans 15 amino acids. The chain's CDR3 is CASSPGQGMNTEAFF. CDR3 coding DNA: TGTGCCAGCTCACCCGGACAGGGGATGAACACTGAAGCTTTCTTT.

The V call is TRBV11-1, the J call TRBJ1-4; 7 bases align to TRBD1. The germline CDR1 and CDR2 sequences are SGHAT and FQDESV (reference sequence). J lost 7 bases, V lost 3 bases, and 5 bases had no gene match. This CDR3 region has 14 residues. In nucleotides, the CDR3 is TGTGCCAGCAGCTTGACAGGGACGGCTGAAAAACTGTTTTTT. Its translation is CASSLTGTAEKLFF.

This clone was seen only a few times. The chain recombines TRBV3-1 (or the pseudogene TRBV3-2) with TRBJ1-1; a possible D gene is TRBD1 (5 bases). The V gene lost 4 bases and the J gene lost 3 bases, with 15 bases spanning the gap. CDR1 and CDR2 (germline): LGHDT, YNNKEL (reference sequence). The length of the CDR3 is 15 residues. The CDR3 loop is CASSLLQGGDTEAFF. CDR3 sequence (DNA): TGTGCCAGCAGCCTCCTTCAGGGAGGGGACACTGAAGCTTTCTTT.

The CDR3: CSASDDLYTDTQYF. CDR3 in DNA: TGCAGTGCTAGTGATGACTTATACACAGATACGCAGTATTTT. The chain has TRBV20-1 and TRBJ2-3, with D hard to call. The CDR3 runs 14 residues. The V gene lost 3 bases and the J gene lost 2 bases, with 12 bases spanning the gap. Germline V lookup: CDR1 DFQATT, CDR2 SNEGSKA (reference sequence).

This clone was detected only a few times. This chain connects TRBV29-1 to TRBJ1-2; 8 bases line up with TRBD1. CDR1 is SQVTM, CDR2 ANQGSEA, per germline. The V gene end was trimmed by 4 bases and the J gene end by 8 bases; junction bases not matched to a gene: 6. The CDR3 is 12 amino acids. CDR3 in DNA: TGCAGCGTTGGTCAGGGGGCGCGGGGCTACACCTTC. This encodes CSVGQGARGYTF. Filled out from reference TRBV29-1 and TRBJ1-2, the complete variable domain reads SAVISQKPSRDICQRGTSLTIQCQVDSQVTMMFWYRQQPGQSLTLIATANQGSEATYESGFVIDKFPISRPNLTFSTLTVSNMSPEDSSIYLCSVGQGARGYTFGSGTRLTVV.

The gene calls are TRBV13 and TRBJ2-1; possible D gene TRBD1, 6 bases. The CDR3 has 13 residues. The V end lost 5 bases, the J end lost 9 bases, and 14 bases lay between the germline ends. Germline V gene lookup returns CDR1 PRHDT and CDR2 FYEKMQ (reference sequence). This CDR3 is CASSGGRWGEQFF. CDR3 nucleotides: TGTGCCAGCAGCGGGGGCCGGTGGGGTGAGCAGTTCTTC.

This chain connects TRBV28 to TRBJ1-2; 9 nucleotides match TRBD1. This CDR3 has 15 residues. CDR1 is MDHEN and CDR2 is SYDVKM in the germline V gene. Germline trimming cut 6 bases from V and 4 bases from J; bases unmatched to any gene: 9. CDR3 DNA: TGTGCCAGCAGGTCGACCGGGACAGGGTCCTATGGCTACACCTTC. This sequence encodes CASRSTGTGSYGYTF.

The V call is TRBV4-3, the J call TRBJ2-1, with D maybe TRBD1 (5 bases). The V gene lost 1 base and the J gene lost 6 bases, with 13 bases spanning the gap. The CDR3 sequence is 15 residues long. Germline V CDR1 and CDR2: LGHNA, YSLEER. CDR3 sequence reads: CASSQGQGWGNEQFF. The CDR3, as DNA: TGCGCCAGCAGCCAAGGGCAGGGATGGGGCAATGAGCAGTTCTTC.

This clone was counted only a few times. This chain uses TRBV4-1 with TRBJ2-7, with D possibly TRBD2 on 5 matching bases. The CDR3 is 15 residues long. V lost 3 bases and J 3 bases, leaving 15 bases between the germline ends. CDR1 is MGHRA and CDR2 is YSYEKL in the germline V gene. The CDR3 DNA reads TGCGCCAGCAGCCACCGCTATAATAGCGTCTACGAGCAGTACTTC. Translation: CASSHRYNSVYEQYF.